These 15 T cell receptor beta chains share one sample of origin, sequenced in a study of beta chain features in type 1 diabetes. All of the isolated RNA was reverse transcribed, so expressed TCRB transcripts were sequenced. Method: immunoSEQ multiplex PCR; TCRdb's copy keeps in-frame clones and lacks some. Of some 900,000 clones in the sample, roughly a sixth are singletons; the top ten hold around 0.02%. Sequenced input: naive CD4+ T cells from blood. All receptors derive from a woman aged 18-30 years in good health.

This clone appeared a few times. The V call is TRBV4-3, the J call TRBJ2-1; 9 bases align to TRBD2. The CDR3 is 16 amino acids. Germline V gene sequence: CDR1 LGHNA, CDR2 YSLEER. J gave up 4 bases and V 1 base, and 5 bases lay outside the gene matches. CDR3: CASSQAPTSGYNEQFF. The CDR3 DNA sequence: TGCGCCAGCAGCCAAGCTCCCACTAGCGGGTACAATGAGCAGTTCTTC.

The chain carries TRBV19 and TRBJ1-1, with 7 bases matching TRBD1. CDR1 is LNHDA, CDR2 SQIVND, per germline (reference sequence). The CDR3 has 15 residues. V lost 2 bases, J lost 0 bases, and 3 bases stayed unmatched. DNA of the CDR3: TGTGCCAGTAGTATAAACGACAGGGTGAACACTGAAGCTTTCTTT. Protein: CASSINDRVNTEAFF.

This rearrangement joins TRBV19 to TRBJ2-7; 8 bases agree with TRBD2. V lost 3 bases to trimming and J lost 4 bases; unmatched junction nucleotides: 8. The CDR3 has 15 residues. In germline, CDR1 is LNHDA, CDR2 SQIVND (reference sequence). CDR3 DNA sequence: TGTGCCAGTAGTATCGCAGCGGGAGTAATTTACGAGCAGTACTTC. This sequence encodes CASSIAAGVIYEQYF.

The chain links TRBV2 to TRBJ2-5; the match to TRBD1 covers 8 bases. There are 14 residues in the CDR3. V lost 2 bases, J lost 5 bases, and 4 bases stayed unmatched. CDR1 is SNHLY and CDR2 is FYNNEI in the germline V gene. The CDR3 loop reads CASSERTGSETQYF. In DNA, the CDR3 is TGTGCCAGCAGTGAAAGGACAGGGTCCGAGACCCAGTACTTC.

V is TRBV20-1 and J is TRBJ2-1; no reliable D call. Germline values: CDR1 DFQATT, CDR2 SNEGSKA (reference sequence). V lost 2 bases and J lost 9, with 8 bases in between. The CDR3 length is 11 residues. The CDR3 protein is CSARRFAEQFF. The DNA for the CDR3 is TGCAGTGCTAGAAGGTTTGCTGAGCAGTTCTTC.

The table lists this clone with a few counts. The chain couples TRBV9 to TRBJ1-2; TRBD1 might be the D (5 bases). Trimming shortened V by 4 bases and J by 4 bases, and 14 bases separated the two germline ends. The CDR3 contains 14 residues. The germline V gene encodes CDR1 SGDLS and CDR2 YYNGEE. The CDR3 loop reads CASSQQANSYGYTF. DNA of the CDR3: TGTGCCAGCAGCCAACAGGCAAATAGCTATGGCTACACCTTC.

Points on this clone: Other DNA variants within this sample encode the same CDR3. J is TRBJ1-5 and V is TRBV7-2, with D unresolved. V was shortened by 0 bases and J by 0 bases, with 6 bases between the two germline ends. The CDR3 consists of 15 residues. The germline V gene has CDR1 SGHTA and CDR2 FQGNSA. CDR3 coding DNA: TGTGCCAGCAGCTTAGCTGGGAATAGCAATCAGCCCCAGCATTTT. Translation gives CASSLAGNSNQPQHF.

The table lists this clone with a few counts. V and J are TRBV11-2 and TRBJ1-1, with D unresolved. V gave up 0 bases and J gave up 2 bases, with 7 bases separating them. CDR3 length: 14 amino acids. From germline, CDR1 is SGHAT and CDR2 FQNNGV. The CDR3 DNA sequence: TGTGCCAGCAGCTTAGAACGGGTAAACACTGAAGCTTTCTTT. Translation gives CASSLERVNTEAFF.

This clone was counted a few times. The genes are TRBV7-9 and TRBJ2-5, with 9 bases identical to TRBD2. Losses at the gene ends were 4 bases for V and 3 bases for J; bases not matched to a gene: 3. CDR3 length: 14 residues. Germline values: CDR1 SEHNR, CDR2 FQNEAQ (reference sequence). The CDR3 nucleotides are TGTGCCAGCAGCTATGTAGCGGGAGAAGAGACCCAGTACTTC. Encoded protein: CASSYVAGEETQYF.

This clone was found a few times. The V call is TRBV5-1, the J call TRBJ2-3; D gene uncertain. V was trimmed by 4 bases and J by 5 bases, leaving 14 bases between them. The CDR3 extends over 14 amino acids. The germline gives CDR1 SGHRS, CDR2 YFSETQ. In nucleotides, the CDR3 is TGCGCCAGCAGCGAAAGACCCCGCCTAGATACGCAGTATTTT. It specifies CASSERPRLDTQYF.

The rearrangement links TRBV28 to TRBJ1-3; D ambiguous. Germline values: CDR1 MDHEN, CDR2 SYDVKM. V was pared by 10 bases and J by 4 bases, with 8 bases between. The CDR3 contains 11 residues. The CDR3 DNA is TGTGCCACCTTCCGGGGAAACACCATATATTTT. Translated: CATFRGNTIYF.

The chain recombines TRBV7-3 with TRBJ2-5; no firm D call. Germline CDR1 SGHTA, CDR2 FQGTGA. This CDR3 is 13 amino acids long. Trimming stripped 3 bases from V and 4 bases from J, with 9 bases between. The CDR3 reads CASSLGVRETQYF. The CDR3 region has the DNA TGTGCCAGCAGCTTGGGCGTGAGAGAGACCCAGTACTTC.

As to this clone: The junction departs from the called germline gene at one end, perhaps through a read error. This rearrangement joins TRBV7-9 to TRBJ1-1, with 7 bases that match TRBD1. The CDR3 totals 13 residues. Looked up from germline, CDR1 is SEHNR and CDR2 is FQNEAQ (reference sequence). The CDR3 reads CASSFVGGTEASF. CDR3 DNA: TGTGCCAGCAGCTTTGTAGGGGGCACTGAAGCTTCCTTT.

The chain joins TRBV6-5 to TRBJ1-1; no clear D gene. The germline V gene has CDR1 MNHEY and CDR2 SVGAGI. The V gene lost 4 bases and the J gene lost 1 base, with 4 bases spanning the gap. The CDR3 totals 12 residues. This CDR3 reads CASSSENTEAFF. The CDR3 DNA is TGTGCCAGCAGTTCAGAGAACACTGAAGCTTTCTTT.

This clone has only a few counts. V gene TRBV5-1 combines with J gene TRBJ2-6; D gene uncertain. This CDR3 is 14 amino acids long. Germline V gene sequence: CDR1 SGHRS, CDR2 YFSETQ. The V gene lost 5 bases and the J gene lost 0 bases, with 6 bases spanning the gap. CDR3 residues: CASRASSGANVLTF. The CDR3 DNA reads as TGCGCCAGCAGGGCATCCTCTGGGGCCAACGTCCTGACTTTC.